Listed here are 23 T cell receptor beta chains from one sample, sequenced in a study of neurological immune-mediated disorders. TCRdb re-called the 5' RACE reads through MiXCR, storing one row per CDR3 protein. The sample holds about 46,000 distinct CDR3 sequences, approximately 3% seen once. The sequenced material came from PBMCs. The source of these receptors is a woman aged 45 to 65 with multiple sclerosis.

This clonotype appeared many times. Here the CDR3 reads CASSLDRNSPLHF. The CDR3 bases are TGTGCCAGCAGCTTGGATCGGAATTCACCCCTCCACTTT. The rearrangement uses TRBV5-6 and TRBJ1-6; D uncertain. This CDR3 comprises 13 residues. Looked up from germline, CDR1 is SGHDT and CDR2 is YYEEEE. Trimming pared 0 bases from V and 7 bases from J, leaving 5 bases between.

This clonotype was picked up many times. The V call is TRBV29-1, the J call TRBJ1-4; TRBD1 is a possible D gene (5 bases). Germline assignment: CDR1 SQVTM and CDR2 ANQGSEA. The CDR3 extends over 13 amino acids. The V and J ends lost 7 bases and 5 bases respectively, with 14 bases between them. CDR3 DNA sequence: TGCAGCGCCTCCGGGACTGGGAATGAAAAACTGTTTTTT. Amino acid sequence: CSASGTGNEKLFF.

The table lists this clonotype with many counts. The rearrangement joins TRBV7-9 to TRBJ2-5; 7 bases are shared with TRBD1. Germline values: CDR1 SEHNR, CDR2 FQNEAQ (reference sequence). This CDR3 region has 16 residues. Trimming cost V 10 bases and J 2 bases; bases outside gene matches: 16. CDR3 nucleotide sequence: TGTGCCACCACAGTACGGTCCCGGGACAGTCAAGAGACCCAGTACTTC. Translating it yields CATTVRSRDSQETQYF.

The J gene is TRBJ1-1, the V gene TRBV7-2; the D gene is possibly TRBD1 (5 bases). Trimming pared 3 bases from V and 3 bases from J, leaving 11 bases between. The germline CDR1 and CDR2 sequences are SGHTA and FQGNSA. CDR3 size: 14 residues. The CDR3 region is CASSFPRRDTEAFF. Here the CDR3 DNA reads TGTGCCAGCAGCTTCCCTCGCAGGGACACTGAAGCTTTCTTT.

The sample holds many counts of this clonotype. J is TRBJ2-1 and V is TRBV5-1; D may be TRBD2 (5 bases). The CDR3 covers 13 residues. From germline, CDR1 is SGHRS and CDR2 YFSETQ. The ends were cut back, 0 bases at V and 10 bases at J, with 11 bases in the middle. The CDR3 DNA is TGCGCCAGCAGCTTGGCGCCGTCGGGGGAGCAGTTCTTC. This codes for CASSLAPSGEQFF.

Many counts were recorded for this clonotype. The rearrangement joins TRBV7-2 to TRBJ1-3; D gene uncertain. V shed 8 bases and J shed 0 bases, with 14 bases lying between them. CDR3 size: 15 residues. CDR1 is SGHTA, CDR2 FQGNSA, per germline. As DNA, the CDR3 is TGTGCCAGCTTAGCCAGGCCCAGCTCTGGAAACACCATATATTTT. Protein product: CASLARPSSGNTIYF.

This clonotype has ten or more counts. V is TRBV1 and J is TRBJ2-7; the table assigns TRBD1, which was not confirmed against the DNA. TRBV1 is a pseudogene. The CDR3 length is 15 residues. The CDR3 sequence is CTSSQRTGGYYEQYV. In nucleotides, the CDR3 is TGCACCAGCAGCCAACGGACAGGGGGATACTACGAGCAGTACGTC.

This clonotype was seen repeatedly, ten times or more. The gene calls are TRBV20-1 and TRBJ2-2; 8 bases agree with TRBD2. The CDR3 spans 14 residues. CDR1 and CDR2 (germline): DFQATT, SNEGSKA (reference sequence). V lost 4 bases to trimming and J lost 5 bases; unmatched junction nucleotides: 6. The CDR3 here is CSAKLRGGTGELFF. For the CDR3, the DNA is TGCAGTGCTAAGCTCCGGGGGGGGACCGGGGAGCTGTTTTTT.

This clonotype has at least ten counts. V gene TRBV12-3 or TRBV12-4 combines with J gene TRBJ2-1; 9 nucleotides match TRBD2. CDR3 length: 17 residues. Losses at the gene ends were 4 bases for V and 4 bases for J; bases not matched to a gene: 11. DNA for the CDR3: TGTGCCAGCAGTTCCGGGACTAGCTCCCGGCCTTACAATGAGCAGTTCTTC. Its translation is CASSSGTSSRPYNEQFF.

This clonotype came up a few times. The chain joins TRBV20-1 to TRBJ2-3; maybe TRBD2 (5 bases). V was cut by 6 bases and J by 2 bases, with 12 bases left in between. The germline CDR1 and CDR2 sequences are DFQATT and SNEGSKA (reference sequence). The CDR3 totals 13 residues. In nucleotides, the CDR3 is TGCAGTGCCAGCCCCGGACTCACAGATACGCAGTATTTT. This gives the protein CSASPGLTDTQYF.

This clonotype was observed at least ten times. The chain recombines TRBV6-5 with TRBJ2-7, with no clear D. V was pared by 0 bases and J by 4 bases, with 13 bases between. The CDR3 runs to 15 residues. CDR1 is MNHEY, CDR2 SVGAGI, per germline. Here the CDR3 DNA reads TGTGCCAGCAGTTACTCGACGGTCCGGATTTACGAGCAGTACTTC. Translating it yields CASSYSTVRIYEQYF.

There are many counts of this clonotype. This chain links TRBV12-3 or TRBV12-4 with TRBJ2-3; D not resolved. The CDR3 sequence is 14 residues long. V was trimmed by 5 bases and J by 5 bases, leaving 14 bases between them. Here the CDR3 reads CASSLSGSLDTQYF. The CDR3 region has the DNA TGTGCCAGCAGTCTCTCTGGGTCGCTAGATACGCAGTATTTT.

This clonotype was seen repeatedly, ten times or more. The J gene is TRBJ2-2, the V gene TRBV14; D not certain. V gave up 1 base and J gave up 6 bases, with 6 bases separating them. This CDR3 is 13 amino acids long. Germline CDR1 and CDR2: SGHDN and FVKESK. CDR3 bases: TGTGCCAGCAGCCAAGCGCTCGCCGGGGAGCTGTTTTTT. Its translation: CASSQALAGELFF. The full variable domain, completed using reference TRBV14 and TRBJ2-2, is EAGVTQFPSHSVIEKGQTVTLRCDPISGHDNLYWYRRVMGKEIKFLLHFVKESKQDESGMPNNRFLAERTGGTYSTLKVQPAELEDSGVYFCASSQALAGELFFGEGSRLTVL.

In its sample, this clonotype was seen many times. This chain joins TRBV20-1 and TRBJ2-7, with TRBD2 matching 11 bases. The length of the CDR3 is 13 residues. V shed 5 bases and J 3 bases; nucleotides not matched to a gene: 3. Germline lookup yields CDR1 DFQATT and CDR2 SNEGSKA (reference sequence). The CDR3 bases are TGCAGTGCTCCCACTAGCGGGGGCTACGAGCAGTACTTC. Protein sequence: CSAPTSGGYEQYF.

This clonotype was detected ten times or more. The V gene is TRBV7-2, the J gene TRBJ2-3, with D unclear. Germline values: CDR1 SGHTA, CDR2 FQGNSA. V gave up 4 bases and J gave up 3 bases, with 17 bases separating them. The CDR3 length is 16 residues. For the CDR3, the DNA is TGTGCCAGCAGCTCCCGACGGGCTCCCTTAACAGATACGCAGTATTTT. Translating gives CASSSRRAPLTDTQYF.

This clonotype was recorded at least ten times. The chain is built from TRBV12-3 or TRBV12-4 and TRBJ2-2; D gene unclear. The germline V and J ends were trimmed by 1 base and 5 bases, with 8 bases remaining between them. CDR3 length equals 14 residues. CDR3 in amino acids: CASSLGVSTGELFF. CDR3 nucleotides: TGTGCCAGCAGTTTAGGGGTTTCAACCGGGGAGCTGTTTTTT.

This clonotype has a single count. A much more abundant neighbour one base away suggests this may be a read error. This chain connects TRBV7-6 to TRBJ1-2; a weak D match, TRBD1 (5 bases). This CDR3 contains 14 residues. The V gene's germline CDR1 is SGHVS and CDR2 FNYEAQ. The CDR3 sequence is CASRLGADNYGYTF. The CDR3 coding sequence is TGTGCCAGCAGATTAGGGGCAGATAACTATGGCTACACCTTC.

This clonotype was seen repeatedly, ten times or more. V usage is TRBV7-2 and J usage is TRBJ2-5; the D gene could be TRBD1 or TRBD2 (6 bases each). The CDR3 covers 14 residues. V lost 4 bases to trimming and J lost 5 bases, with 14 bases between them. Germline loops: CDR1 SGHTA, CDR2 FQGNSA. In DNA form, the CDR3 reads TGTGCCAGCAGCTATAATTTAGGGGGGGAGACCCAGTACTTC. Amino acids: CASSYNLGGETQYF.

Ten or more counts support this clonotype. The chain is built from TRBV2 and TRBJ2-3, with D hard to call. The ends were cut back, 3 bases at V and 3 bases at J, with 7 bases in the middle. This CDR3 has 13 amino acids. Germline V gene data show CDR1 as SNHLY and CDR2 as FYNNEI. The CDR3 DNA is TGTGCCAGCAGTGAGGCCCGGACAGATACGCAGTATTTT. Amino acid sequence: CASSEARTDTQYF.

This clonotype showed up many times. The chain employs TRBV20-1 and TRBJ2-7, with TRBD1 matching over 9 bases. The CDR3 consists of 15 residues. The trim removed 0 bases at V and 4 bases at J, leaving 7 bases unmatched. The V gene's germline CDR1 is DFQATT and CDR2 SNEGSKA (reference sequence). The CDR3 spells CSAREGTGRSYEQYF. The DNA for the CDR3 is TGCAGTGCTAGAGAGGGGACAGGGAGGAGTTACGAGCAGTACTTC.

There are many counts of this clonotype. The chain employs TRBV20-1 and TRBJ1-6; D is perhaps TRBD1 (5 bases). Looked up from germline, CDR1 is DFQATT and CDR2 is SNEGSKA (reference sequence). The germline V and J ends were trimmed by 2 bases and 13 bases, with 15 bases remaining between them. This CDR3 has 13 amino acids. The DNA of the CDR3 is TGCAGTGCTAGACCACCCGCGGGGGGTCCCCTCCACTTT. Residues: CSARPPAGGPLHF.

The sample holds many counts of this clonotype. This chain uses TRBV5-1 with TRBJ2-2, with unresolved D. Germline V lookup: CDR1 SGHRS, CDR2 YFSETQ. The V gene lost 2 bases and the J gene lost 0 bases, with 8 bases spanning the gap. The CDR3 has 15 amino acids. CDR3 DNA sequence: TGCGCCAGCAGCTTACCCCGCGCGAACACCGGGGAGCTGTTTTTT. This gives the protein CASSLPRANTGELFF.

This clonotype came up many times. The chain links TRBV12-3 or TRBV12-4 to TRBJ1-1; no firm D call. The CDR3 sequence is 13 residues long. Between the trimmed V and J ends, which lost 5 bases and 0 bases, there was a span of 7 bases. The CDR3 protein is CASSRFMNTEAFF. The CDR3 DNA follows: TGTGCCAGCAGTCGATTCATGAACACTGAAGCTTTCTTT.